This T cell receptor beta chain came from a study of identical twins. With 2 bases clipped from V and 3 bases from J, the junction kept 11 bases outside the gene matches. The CDR3 totals 18 residues. Germline lookup yields CDR1 LGHDT and CDR2 YNNKEL (reference sequence). TCRdb reprocessed the 5' RACE reads with MiXCR, giving one entry per CDR3 protein. Here the sample spans roughly 570,000 distinct CDR3 sequences, just under 10% being singletons. These data were also filed under a second study, of yellow fever vaccine responses in identical twins.

The receptor's source is a woman aged 18-30 years in good health. Sequences were obtained from PBMCs. The chain combines TRBV3-1 with TRBJ2-1; 9 bases are shared with TRBD2. The chain's CDR3 is CASSQISLGAGGYNEQFF. In nucleotides, the CDR3 is TGTGCCAGCAGCCAAATTTCCCTGGGAGCGGGAGGCTACAATGAGCAGTTCTTC.